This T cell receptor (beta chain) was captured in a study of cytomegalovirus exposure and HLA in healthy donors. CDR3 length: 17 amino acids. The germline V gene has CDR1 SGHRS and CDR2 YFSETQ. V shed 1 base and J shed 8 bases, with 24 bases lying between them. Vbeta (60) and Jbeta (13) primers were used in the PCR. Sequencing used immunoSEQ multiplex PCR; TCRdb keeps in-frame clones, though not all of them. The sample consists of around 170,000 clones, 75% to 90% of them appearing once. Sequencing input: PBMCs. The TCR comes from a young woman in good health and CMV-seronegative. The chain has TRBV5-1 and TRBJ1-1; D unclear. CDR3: CASSLTNVGSYRGEAFF. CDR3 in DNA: TGCGCCAGCAGCTTGACAAACGTCGGGTCATACCGGGGAGAAGCTTTCTTT.